The sequence of this T cell receptor beta chain was determined in a study of radiotherapy plus CTLA-4 blockade in lung cancer (dated by TCRdb to 2016 to 2019). At the level of the whole study: Objective responses were observed in 18% of enrolled patients, and disease control was achieved in roughly 29%. The study at large found these results: Early dynamic changes in blood T cell clones, together with increased serum interferon-beta after radiation, were reported as the strongest predictors of response. TCR clones derived from tumors expanded in peripheral blood after treatment with radiotherapy and ipilimumab.

Including cysteine and phenylalanine, the CDR3 has 16 amino acids. Only the CDR3 DNA stays, 48 bases, in frame from base 1. CDR1 and CDR2 are drawn from the germline V gene: SGHDT, YYEEEE. V drops 2 bases and J drops 16 bases, leaving 28 bases in between. The study tested focal radiation therapy combined with CTLA-4 blockade (ipilimumab) in patients with chemo-refractory metastatic non-small-cell lung cancer. With respect to this clone: Its antigen is still unknown. Nothing much larger sits one base from this clone, and base qualities are not available.

Library method: the immunoSEQ multiplex PCR assay. What TCRdb holds here is the immuneACCESS table cut down to in-frame rearrangements. Part of the clones is not present; checked against another copy, under half of the missing clones reflect an unresolved V gene, and the others are unexplained. The sample has tens of thousands of clones on record, around nine tenths of them singletons. Approximately 7.8% of the sample belongs to the ten largest clones. Sequencing was performed on peripheral blood, taken from a patient treated with radiotherapy plus ipilimumab. The TCR originated in a human donor with non-small cell lung cancer whose response to radiotherapy plus ipilimumab could not be evaluated. The rearrangement combines TRBV5-6 with TRBJ1-5; a weak D assignment points to TRBD1 (5 bases agree). The DNA reads as follows: TGTGCCAGCAGCTTAGGAGGAGGGGCCCTAGGGATATCAACTCATTTT. Translated, this is CASSLGGGALGISTHF.